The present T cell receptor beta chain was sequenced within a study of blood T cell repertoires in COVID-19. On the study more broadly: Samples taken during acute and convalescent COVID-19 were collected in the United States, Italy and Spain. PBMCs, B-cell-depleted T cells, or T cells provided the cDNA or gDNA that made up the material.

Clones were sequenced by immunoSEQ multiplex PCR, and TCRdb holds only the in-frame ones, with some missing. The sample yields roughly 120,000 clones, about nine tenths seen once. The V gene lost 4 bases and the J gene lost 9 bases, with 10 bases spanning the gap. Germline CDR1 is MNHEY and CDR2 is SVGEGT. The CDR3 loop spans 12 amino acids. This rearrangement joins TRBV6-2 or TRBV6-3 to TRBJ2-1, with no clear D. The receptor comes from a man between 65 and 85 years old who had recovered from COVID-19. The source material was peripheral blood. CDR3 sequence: CASSFSRGEQFF. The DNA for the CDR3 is TGTGCCAGCAGTTTTAGTCGTGGTGAGCAGTTCTTC.